These 27 T cell receptor beta chains were sequenced from one sample in a study of blood T cell repertoires in COVID-19. The data were produced by immunoSEQ multiplex PCR, yet TCRdb's version contains in-frame clones alone and is incomplete. The data contain around 140,000 clones, around 88% of them singletons. Input material: peripheral blood. These receptors all come from a man in his 60s with active or convalescent COVID-19.

The count of this clone is one. J is TRBJ1-1 and V is TRBV30, with D uncertain. The CDR3 is 11 residues long. Trimming pared 2 bases from V and 3 bases from J, leaving 4 bases between. CDR1 and CDR2 (germline): GTSNPN, SVGIG (reference sequence). This CDR3 reads CAWSPYTEAFF. CDR3 nucleotides: TGTGCCTGGAGTCCGTACACTGAAGCTTTCTTT.

This sequence joins TRBV6-2 or TRBV6-3 and TRBJ2-1, with 9 positions matching TRBD1. This CDR3 comprises 15 residues. The V segment lost 4 bases and the J segment 3 bases; nucleotides outside the gene matches: 4. The germline gives CDR1 MNHEY, CDR2 SVGEGT. This CDR3 is CASSSGQGGYNEQFF. CDR3 DNA sequence: TGTGCCAGCAGTTCGGGACAGGGAGGCTACAATGAGCAGTTCTTC.

The chain couples TRBV27 to TRBJ2-7; D gene ambiguous. Per germline, CDR1 MNHEY and CDR2 SMNVEV (reference sequence). The ends were cut back, 4 bases at V and 0 bases at J, with 4 bases in the middle. This CDR3 comprises 12 residues. The CDR3, as DNA: TGTGCCAGCAGTTCCAACTCCTACGAGCAGTACTTC. Protein: CASSSNSYEQYF.

V usage is TRBV7-9 and J usage is TRBJ2-2; TRBD1 might be the D (5 bases). The CDR3 loop spans 14 amino acids. V lost 5 bases and J lost 5, with 12 bases in between. Germline-derived CDR1 and CDR2 are SEHNR and FQNEAQ (reference sequence). CDR3 sequence: CASSADRATGELFF. DNA for the CDR3: TGTGCCAGCAGCGCCGACAGAGCTACCGGGGAGCTGTTTTTT.

The V call is TRBV7-2, the J call TRBJ2-1; the match to TRBD2 covers 10 bases. CDR1 is SGHTA and CDR2 is FQGNSA in the germline V gene. Trimming removed 5 bases from V and 5 bases from J; junction bases left unmatched: 12. The CDR3 spans 17 residues. CDR3 residues: CASSLSLRTSGDNEQFF. The CDR3 coding sequence is TGTGCCAGCAGCCTATCTTTAAGGACTAGCGGTGACAATGAGCAGTTCTTC.

The rearrangement links TRBV3-1 (or the pseudogene TRBV3-2) to TRBJ2-1; 7 bases agree with TRBD2. CDR1 is LGHDT and CDR2 is YNNKEL in the germline V gene (reference sequence). V lost 0 bases and J lost 2; bases outside the gene matches: 1. The CDR3 sequence is 15 residues long. The CDR3 spells CASSQDGRTYNEQFF. The CDR3 DNA reads TGTGCCAGCAGCCAAGACGGGAGGACCTACAATGAGCAGTTCTTC.

This chain joins TRBV28 and TRBJ1-2; D call uncertain. The germline V gene has CDR1 MDHEN and CDR2 SYDVKM. V dropped 7 bases and J dropped 1 base, with 13 bases sitting between them. The CDR3 is 14 amino acids. CDR3 loop: CASTPARYNYGYTF. Here the CDR3 DNA reads TGTGCCAGCACCCCCGCCAGGTATAACTATGGCTACACCTTC.

The chain has TRBV15 and TRBJ2-1, with 8 bases matching TRBD2. V shed 0 bases and J 6 bases; nucleotides not matched to a gene: 4. The CDR3 loop spans 15 amino acids. Germline V lookup: CDR1 LNHNV, CDR2 YYDKDF (reference sequence). The CDR3 DNA follows: TGTGCCACCAGCAGAGATCGGCTAGCGGGCAATGAGCAGTTCTTC. The encoded protein is CATSRDRLAGNEQFF.

The V call is TRBV5-1, the J call TRBJ2-3, with 12 bases lining up with TRBD2. The CDR3 covers 16 residues. V lost 0 bases and J lost 6; bases outside the gene matches: 5. The germline CDR1 and CDR2 sequences are SGHRS and YFSETQ. The CDR3 nucleotides read TGCGCCAGCAGCTTGGCACTAGCGGGAGGCGGTGATACGCAGTATTTT. Translation: CASSLALAGGGDTQYF.

Only one count was recorded for this clone. This chain connects TRBV5-1 to TRBJ2-1; D possibly corresponds to TRBD1 (6 bases). CDR3 size: 16 residues. Germline assignment: CDR1 SGHRS and CDR2 YFSETQ. V lost 0 bases to trimming and J lost 5 bases, with 15 bases between them. The CDR3 region is CASSLGSGQGNNEQFF. The CDR3 coding sequence is TGCGCCAGCAGCTTGGGATCCGGGCAGGGGAACAATGAGCAGTTCTTC.

This clone turned up a few times. This rearrangement joins TRBV6-6 to TRBJ2-5; 12 positions match TRBD2. The CDR3 consists of 16 residues. CDR1 is MNHNY and CDR2 is SVGAGI in the germline V gene (reference sequence). V gave up 10 bases and J gave up 5 bases; unmatched junction bases: 14. CDR3 region: CATGKVLAGGIETQYF. The CDR3 DNA sequence: TGTGCCACCGGGAAAGTACTAGCGGGGGGCATCGAGACCCAGTACTTC.

The chain links TRBV5-6 to TRBJ2-3; D not certain. Trimming stripped 2 bases from V and 1 base from J, with 8 bases between. Germline V gene data show CDR1 as SGHDT and CDR2 as YYEEEE. The CDR3 runs 14 residues. The CDR3 DNA follows: TGTGCCAGCAGCTTTTTTGAGGGCACAGATACGCAGTATTTT. Protein: CASSFFEGTDTQYF.

This chain connects TRBV25-1 to TRBJ2-5; TRBD2 aligns across 11 bases. The CDR3 runs 15 residues. Trimming at V came to 4 bases and at J to 2 bases, leaving 3 bases not matched to a gene. Germline V gene data show CDR1 as MGHDK and CDR2 as SYGVNS. CDR3 in amino acids: CASSARLAGQETQYF. For the CDR3, the DNA is TGTGCCAGCAGTGCCCGACTAGCGGGACAAGAGACCCAGTACTTC.

The gene calls are TRBV14 and TRBJ1-2; 9 bases match TRBD1. With V trimmed by 4 bases and J by 8 bases, 8 bases remained unmatched. The CDR3 is 14 residues long. Germline CDR1 and CDR2: SGHDN and FVKESK. CDR3 sequence reads: CASSRDRGGNGYTF. The CDR3 DNA sequence: TGTGCCAGCAGCCGCGACAGGGGGGGGAACGGCTACACCTTC.

The chain couples TRBV5-1 to TRBJ2-7; the match to TRBD1 covers 9 bases. This CDR3 comprises 13 residues. V gave up 8 bases and J gave up 3 bases; unmatched junction bases: 6. CDR1 SGHRS and CDR2 YFSETQ come from the germline V gene. The CDR3 reads CARPGQGNYEQYF. The CDR3 bases are TGCGCCAGGCCGGGACAGGGTAACTACGAGCAGTACTTC.

The genes are TRBV2 and TRBJ1-1; D may be TRBD1 (5 bases). CDR1 and CDR2 (germline): SNHLY, FYNNEI. The V and J ends lost 3 bases and 1 base respectively, with 12 bases between them. This CDR3 is 15 amino acids long. The CDR3, as DNA: TGTGCCAGCAGTGATCGGGGGAACTCGAACACTGAAGCTTTCTTT. Amino acid sequence: CASSDRGNSNTEAFF.

The chain links TRBV7-2 to TRBJ2-7, with TRBD2 as a possible D gene (5 bases). V lost 1 base to trimming and J lost 4 bases, with 14 bases between them. Looked up from germline, CDR1 is SGHTA and CDR2 is FQGNSA. This CDR3 contains 15 residues. The CDR3 DNA follows: TGTGCCAGCAGCTTAGATTGGGAATCGGGGTACGAGCAGTACTTC. Its translation: CASSLDWESGYEQYF.

The rearrangement uses TRBV2 and TRBJ2-5, with D uncertain. Germline CDR1 reads SNHLY; CDR2 reads FYNNEI. Between the trimmed V and J ends, which lost 6 bases and 5 bases, there was a span of 13 bases. This CDR3 region has 13 residues. The CDR3 coding sequence is TGTGCCAGCAGGGTAGAGGTCGGGGAGACCCAGTACTTC. It translates to CASRVEVGETQYF.

J is TRBJ2-2 and V is TRBV3-1 (or the pseudogene TRBV3-2); 7 bases align to TRBD1. V was pared by 2 bases and J by 6 bases, with 9 bases of the junction left unmatched. Germline V lookup: CDR1 LGHDT, CDR2 YNNKEL (reference sequence). This CDR3 has 16 amino acids. The CDR3 nucleotides read TGTGCCAGCAGCCAAAGACAGGGTGGTAATGCCGGGGAGCTGTTTTTT. This encodes CASSQRQGGNAGELFF.

This clone appeared a few times. CDR3 protein: CASSPGQFQETQYF. The CDR3 DNA sequence: TGTGCCAGCAGCCCGGGACAGTTCCAAGAGACCCAGTACTTC. The gene calls are TRBV7-3 and TRBJ2-5, with 7 bases that match TRBD1. The CDR3 sequence is 14 residues long. The germline V gene has CDR1 SGHTA and CDR2 FQGTGA. Trimming at V came to 5 bases and at J to 1 base, leaving 4 bases not matched to a gene.

V gene TRBV28 combines with J gene TRBJ2-7; tentative D call: TRBD2 (7 bases). Germline V gene sequence: CDR1 MDHEN, CDR2 SYDVKM. The length of the CDR3 is 14 residues. V lost 7 bases and J lost 2, with 15 bases in between. DNA for the CDR3: TGTGCCAGCAAGGTGGGGGGGCTACCCTACGAGCAGTACTTC. Protein sequence: CASKVGGLPYEQYF. The complete variable domain, with remaining parts taken from reference TRBV28 and TRBJ2-7, reads DVKVTQSSRYLVKRTGEKVFLECVQDMDHENMFWYRQDPGLGLRLIYFSYDVKMKEKGDIPEGYSVSREKKERFSLILESASTNQTSMYLCASKVGGLPYEQYFGPGTRLTVT.

This rearrangement joins TRBV3-1 (or the pseudogene TRBV3-2) to TRBJ1-2, with 8 bases fitting TRBD1. There are 17 residues in the CDR3. The germline CDR1 and CDR2 sequences are LGHDT and YNNKEL (reference sequence). V was pared by 4 bases and J by 4 bases, with 14 bases of the junction left unmatched. The CDR3 nucleotides read TGTGCCAGCAGCCCGAGGACAGGGATCCCGGGAAGCTATGGCTACACCTTC. Its protein product is CASSPRTGIPGSYGYTF.

This chain connects TRBV3-1 (or the pseudogene TRBV3-2) to TRBJ1-1, with 10 positions matching TRBD1. The CDR3 sequence is 14 residues long. Unmatched junction bases numbered 3, after V lost 3 bases and J lost 5 bases. The V gene's germline CDR1 is LGHDT and CDR2 YNNKEL (reference sequence). The CDR3 loop reads CASSHADRGTEAFF. CDR3 nucleotide sequence: TGTGCCAGCAGCCACGCGGACAGGGGGACTGAAGCTTTCTTT.

The rearrangement links TRBV27 to TRBJ2-2; D is undetermined. V lost 4 bases and J lost 5, with 5 bases in between. CDR3 size: 12 residues. CDR1 is MNHEY, CDR2 SMNVEV, per germline (reference sequence). The CDR3 DNA reads TGTGCCAGCAGTTCCGCGACCGGGGAGCTGTTTTTT. Translated: CASSSATGELFF.

The V gene is TRBV6-6, the J gene TRBJ1-2; D not certain. The germline CDR1 and CDR2 sequences are MNHNY and SVGAGI (reference sequence). V lost 1 base to trimming and J lost 5 bases, with 11 bases between them. The CDR3 extends over 14 amino acids. CDR3 residues: CASSYFETQYGYTF. The CDR3 nucleotides are TGTGCCAGCAGTTACTTTGAGACACAATATGGCTACACCTTC.

This chain uses TRBV9 with TRBJ2-5; 13 positions agree with TRBD2. The CDR3 has 17 residues. The germline gives CDR1 SGDLS, CDR2 YYNGEE. V lost 4 bases, J lost 5 bases, and 11 bases stayed unmatched. CDR3 loop: CASSPPGLAGDSETQYF. As DNA, the CDR3 is TGTGCCAGCAGCCCCCCCGGACTAGCGGGAGATAGTGAGACCCAGTACTTC.

The chain has TRBV7-9 and TRBJ1-1; TRBD1 is a possible D gene (5 bases). Trimming took 7 bases from V and 1 from J, leaving 13 bases between them. CDR1 and CDR2 (germline): SEHNR, FQNEAQ (reference sequence). This CDR3 is built from 14 residues. CDR3 sequence reads: CASILRGTNTEAFF. In DNA form, the CDR3 reads TGTGCCAGCATCCTACGGGGGACGAACACTGAAGCTTTCTTT.